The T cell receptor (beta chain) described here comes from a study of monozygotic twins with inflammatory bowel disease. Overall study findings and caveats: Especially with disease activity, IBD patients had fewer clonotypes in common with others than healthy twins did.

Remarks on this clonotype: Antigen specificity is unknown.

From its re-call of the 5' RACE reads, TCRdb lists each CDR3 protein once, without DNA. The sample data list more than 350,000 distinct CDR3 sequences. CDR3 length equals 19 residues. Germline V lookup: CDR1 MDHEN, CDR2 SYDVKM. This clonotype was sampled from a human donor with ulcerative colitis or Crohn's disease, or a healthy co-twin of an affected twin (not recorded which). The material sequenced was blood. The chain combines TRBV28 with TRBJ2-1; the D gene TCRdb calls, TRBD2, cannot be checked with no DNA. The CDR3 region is CASSPTDGPGLASYNEQFF.